The subject of this entry is one T cell receptor beta chain. What it binds is unknown. V gave up 10 bases and J gave up 3 bases; unmatched junction bases: 5. The length of the CDR3 is 12 residues. CDR1 is ENHRY, CDR2 SYGVKD, per germline. The entry originates in a study of cytomegalovirus exposure and HLA in healthy donors. Study outcomes and limitations: In vitro testing confirmed a few CMV-associated chains as specific for CMV antigens. In the roughly 120 validation repertoires, a later analysis found that first-cohort TCR clusters tended to co-occur. The majority of TCR sequences were rare, yet some public TCRs appeared in many donors.

Sequencing used immunoSEQ multiplex PCR; TCRdb keeps in-frame clones, though not all of them. This sample has 200,000 to 250,000 clones, with 80% to 85% found just once. Sequencing input: PBMCs. The sequence came from a woman in her twenties or thirties in good health and CMV-seropositive. The rearrangement links TRBV10-3 to TRBJ1-2; TRBD1 aligns across 7 bases. The CDR3 nucleotides read TGTGCCACCTCCCAGGGGGACTATGGCTACACCTTC. It is translated as CATSQGDYGYTF.